This T cell receptor beta chain was sequenced for a study of cytomegalovirus exposure and HLA in healthy donors. Overall study findings and caveats: In vitro testing confirmed three CMV-associated chains as specific for CMV antigens.

Healthy people donating bone marrow made up the donors. Points on this clone: Its cognate antigen is unknown. The junction does not match germline at one end; this may be a read error.

13 Jbeta primers and 60 Vbeta primers were used for the PCR. Clones were sequenced by immunoSEQ multiplex PCR, and TCRdb holds only the in-frame ones, with some missing. Of about 140,000 clones listed, roughly four fifths are singletons. The CDR3 covers 13 residues. Germline V gives CDR1 SEHNR, CDR2 FQNEAQ (reference sequence). The receptor's source is a woman between 40 and 50 years old in good health and CMV-seronegative. Sequencing input: PBMCs. V is TRBV7-9 and J is TRBJ2-6, with D tentatively TRBD1 (5 bases). The DNA of the CDR3 is TGTGCCAGCAGGGGGTCTGGGGCCAACGGCCTGACTTTC. This encodes CASRGSGANGLTF.